The 5 T cell receptor beta chains in this list originate from one sample, sequenced in a study of cytomegalovirus exposure and HLA in healthy donors. A multiplex PCR was run with 60 Vbeta primers and 13 Jbeta primers. The repertoire was sequenced with immunoSEQ multiplex PCR; TCRdb's copy has only in-frame clones and lacks some. The data show 150,000 or so clones, with almost 85% seen just once and roughly 1.4% held by the top ten. The sample comprised PBMCs. These receptors were obtained from a young man in good health and CMV-seropositive.

This chain uses TRBV7-2 with TRBJ2-1; 14 bases fit TRBD2. CDR1 is SGHTA and CDR2 is FQGNSA in the germline V gene. The CDR3 has 16 residues. J was trimmed by 9 bases and V by 4 bases; bases with no gene match: 8. CDR3: CASSSGTSGSVSEQFF. CDR3 DNA sequence: TGTGCCAGCAGCTCAGGGACTAGCGGGAGTGTGAGTGAGCAGTTCTTC. The entire variable domain, with the rest obtained from reference TRBV7-2 and TRBJ2-1, is as follows: GAGVSQSPSNKVTEKGKDVELRCDPISGHTALYWYRQSLGQGLEFLIYFQGNSAPDKSGLPSDRFSAERTGGSVSTLTIQRTQQEDSAVYLCASSSGTSGSVSEQFFGPGTRLTVL.

The chain is built from TRBV19 and TRBJ2-6, with D possibly matching TRBD2 (6 bases). CDR1 and CDR2 (germline): LNHDA, SQIVND (reference sequence). CDR3 length: 18 amino acids. Between the trimmed V and J ends, which lost 5 bases and 0 bases, there was a span of 17 bases. CDR3 coding DNA: TGTGCCAGTAGTCCTCTGGAGGGTAGGACCTCTGGGGCCAACGTCCTGACTTTC. This gives the protein CASSPLEGRTSGANVLTF.

The chain links TRBV11-3 to TRBJ2-3; 7 positions match TRBD1. This CDR3 has 15 residues. Unmatched junction bases numbered 2, after V lost 1 base and J lost 1 base. CDR1 is SGHNT, CDR2 YENEEA, per germline. DNA for the CDR3: TGTGCCAGCAGCTTAGTCGGGACAGGCACAGATACGCAGTATTTT. Its translation: CASSLVGTGTDTQYF.

Worth noting for this clone: The same CDR3 also results from other DNA sequences found in this sample. This sequence joins TRBV7-2 and TRBJ2-1, with 10 bases fitting TRBD2. Unmatched junction bases numbered 4, after V lost 4 bases and J lost 7 bases. The CDR3 is made up of 14 amino acids. The germline CDR1 and CDR2 sequences are SGHTA and FQGNSA. The CDR3 sequence is CASSSGLAVNEQFF. In nucleotides, the CDR3 is TGTGCCAGCAGCTCCGGACTAGCGGTGAATGAGCAGTTCTTC.

To note about this clone: Compared with germline, one end of the junction differs, possibly owing to a read error. This sequence joins TRBV7-7 and TRBJ2-5, with 10 bases aligning to TRBD2. There are 15 residues in the CDR3. Germline loops: CDR1 SSHAT, CDR2 FNYEAQ (reference sequence). The CDR3 DNA reads as TGTGCTAGCAGCTTTAGCGGGGGGAGAGAAGAGACCCAGTACTTC. Protein product: CASSFSGGREETQYF.